This paragraph covers one TCR beta chain sequence. The data were obtained in a study of blood T cell repertoires in COVID-19. Study summary: Samples taken during acute and convalescent COVID-19 were collected in the United States, Italy and Spain.

In the original analysis: It was from reference gene primer amplification that nucleated cell counts were estimated. Generated by immunoSEQ multiplex PCR, the TCRdb table keeps only in-frame clones and is missing some. D and trimming come from the DNA, and the V and J calls and clone size come from that table. Of 200,000 to 250,000 clones detected, approximately 78% appear once; the ten largest clones hold 8% to 10%. While infection was still active, Seattle patients were enrolled and then followed longitudinally. This CDR3 spans 16 amino acids. CDR1 and CDR2 (germline): LNHNV, YYDKDF (reference sequence). Trimming left V 3 bases short and J 0 bases short, with 12 bases between.

This sequence originates from a woman of 80 years or more with COVID-19, enrolled during active disease. Specimen: peripheral blood. The chain carries TRBV15 and TRBJ1-5; a weak D match, TRBD1 (5 bases). The CDR3 coding sequence is TGTGCCACCAGCAGGAGCGGGGGTTATAGCAATCAGCCCCAGCATTTT. Translating it yields CATSRSGGYSNQPQHF. Full variable domain (outside the CDR3, taken from reference TRBV15 and TRBJ1-5): DAMVIQNPRYQVTQFGKPVTLSCSQTLNHNVMYWYQQKSSQAPKLLFHYYDKDFNNEADTPDNFQSRRPNTSFCFLDIRSPGLGDTAMYLCATSRSGGYSNQPQHFGDGTRLSIL.